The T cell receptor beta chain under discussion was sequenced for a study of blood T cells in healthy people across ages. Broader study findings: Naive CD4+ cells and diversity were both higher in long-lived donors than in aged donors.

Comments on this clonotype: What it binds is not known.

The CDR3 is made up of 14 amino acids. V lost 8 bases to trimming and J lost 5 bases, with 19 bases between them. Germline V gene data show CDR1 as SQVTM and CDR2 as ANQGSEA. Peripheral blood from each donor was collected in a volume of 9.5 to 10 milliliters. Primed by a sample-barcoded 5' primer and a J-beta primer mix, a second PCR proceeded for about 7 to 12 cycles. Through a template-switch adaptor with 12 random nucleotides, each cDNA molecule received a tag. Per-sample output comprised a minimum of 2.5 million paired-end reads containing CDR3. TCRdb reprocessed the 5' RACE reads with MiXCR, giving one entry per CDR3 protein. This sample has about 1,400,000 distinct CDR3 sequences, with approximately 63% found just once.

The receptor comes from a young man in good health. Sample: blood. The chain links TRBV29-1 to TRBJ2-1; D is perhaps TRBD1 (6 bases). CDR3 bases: TGCAGCTTATTCCCGGACAGCCAAAACAATGAGCAGTTCTTC. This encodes CSLFPDSQNNEQFF.